The 3 T cell receptor beta chains in this list originate from one sample, sequenced in a study of T cell responses to AZD1222 COVID-19 vaccine. The assay was immunoSEQ multiplex PCR, and TCRdb's table has in-frame clones only and misses some. The data show tens of thousands of clones, roughly 90% seen once. The sequences come from peripheral blood, collected 28 days after the second AZD1222 dose. The receptors were sampled from an adult who received the AZD1222 COVID-19 vaccine.

The gene calls are TRBV28 and TRBJ1-6; 8 bases align to TRBD1. The CDR3 is 14 amino acids. CDR1 is MDHEN and CDR2 is SYDVKM in the germline V gene. With V trimmed by 6 bases and J by 5 bases, 3 bases remained unmatched. DNA of the CDR3: TGTGCCAGCAGAACGACAGGGGATAATTCACCCCTCCACTTT. As protein: CASRTTGDNSPLHF.

The J gene is TRBJ2-1, the V gene TRBV18; the D is unclear. The CDR3 runs to 17 residues. V was pared by 3 bases and J by 1 base, with 16 bases between. The V gene's germline CDR1 is KGHSH and CDR2 LQKENI. The CDR3 loop is CASSPRTRTGSYNEQFF. The CDR3, as DNA: TGTGCCAGCTCACCTAGGACCCGAACCGGATCCTACAATGAGCAGTTCTTC.

The rearrangement joins TRBV9 to TRBJ2-3; no firm D call. V lost 3 bases and J lost 2, with 10 bases in between. Germline CDR1 SGDLS, CDR2 YYNGEE. The CDR3 runs 14 residues. The CDR3 bases are TGTGCCAGCAGCGAGAGCAAGGCCACAGATACGCAGTATTTT. Translating it yields CASSESKATDTQYF.